This T cell receptor beta chain derives from a study of a mutant IDH1 vaccine in newly diagnosed glioma. Study information: Treated patients showed a male proportion of approximately 62%, a female proportion of roughly 38%, and a mean age of 40.4 years. The therapy given earlier, which was standard therapy, consisted of radiotherapy, temozolomide, or both, and most of the patients received both.

Study outcomes and limitations: Apparently, pseudoprogression bore no relation to changes among the top peripheral T cell clonotypes.

As regards this clone: Its specificity is not known.

Regarding time point: baseline, week 1 (first vaccination visit). Treatment here: pre-vaccination baseline after standard-of-care therapy. The donor cohort comprised cases of new WHO grade 3 or 4 IDH1-mutant, ATRX-lost astrocytoma. This CDR3 has 17 amino acids. Germline V gene lookup returns CDR1 LNHDA and CDR2 SQIVND (reference sequence). Germline trimming cut 4 bases from V and 3 bases from J; bases unmatched to any gene: 9. Measured with immunoSEQ multiplex PCR; TCRdb has only the in-frame clones, and not every one. Altogether about 15,000 clones are present, 85% to 90% being singletons, with the ten largest covering approximately 9%.

V usage is TRBV19 and J usage is TRBJ1-1; the match to TRBD1 covers 12 bases. The sequence was collected from a woman in her thirties or forties with glioma. Some clones in this sample may be carry-over from other donors' samples. The sample in question was PBMCs, obtained from a glioma patient treated with radiotherapy, temozolomide or both. DNA for the CDR3: TGTGCCAGTAGTAGGGGACCGGGACAGGGGGCAGACACTGAAGCTTTCTTT. Encoded protein: CASSRGPGQGADTEAFF. Drawing the rest from reference TRBV19 and TRBJ1-1, the complete variable domain is DGGITQSPKYLFRKEGQNVTLSCEQNLNHDAMYWYRQDPGQGLRLIYYSQIVNDFQKGDIAEGYSVSREKKESFPLTVTSAQKNPTAFYLCASSRGPGQGADTEAFFGQGTRLTVV.